The 12 T cell receptor beta chains given below trace back to one sample, sequenced in a study of regulatory T cells in long-lasting Graves disease. Investigators prepared the TCR beta libraries by applying iRepertoire HTBI primers and Arm-PCR of CDR3 regions. TCRdb reprocessed the multiplex PCR reads via MiXCR and lists one record per CDR3 protein. The sample contains 370,000 or so distinct CDR3 sequences, 16% of which appear only once. Time point: newly diagnosed GD, antithyroid drugs for less than 3 months. PBMC RNA was the source of the TCR library. The sample was also reused in another study, on T cells in Graves' hyperthyroidism and ophthalmopathy.

Sequences were derived from peripheral blood mononuclear cells (PBMCs), sampled at new diagnosis, from a patient treated with antithyroid drugs. These receptors were collected from a woman between 18 and 29 years old with Graves disease.

The V and J genes are TRBV19 and TRBJ2-5, with D hard to call. The CDR3 has 13 residues. Germline V gene data show CDR1 as LNHDA and CDR2 as SQIVND (reference sequence). V was trimmed by 6 bases and J by 5 bases, leaving 13 bases between them. CDR3 sequence reads: CASSPSFSETQYF. CDR3 DNA sequence: TGTGCCAGTAGCCCCTCGTTCAGTGAGACCCAGTACTTC.

This clonotype was seen repeatedly, ten times or more. DNA for the CDR3: TGTGCCACCAGTGATTCTGGGACTAGCGGGGAGACCCAGTACTTC. This encodes CATSDSGTSGETQYF. V gene TRBV24-1 combines with J gene TRBJ2-5; 12 bases line up with TRBD2. This CDR3 contains 15 residues. V gave up 2 bases and J gave up 5 bases; unmatched junction bases: 2. From germline, CDR1 is KGHDR and CDR2 SFDVKD.

The J gene is TRBJ2-5, the V gene TRBV6-5; D may be TRBD1 or TRBD2 (5 bases each). Trimming removed 4 bases from V and 4 bases from J, with 25 bases in between. CDR3 size: 18 residues. Per germline, CDR1 MNHEY and CDR2 SVGAGI. CDR3 amino acids: CASSLPGPTYDPGETQYF. The CDR3 DNA reads as TGTGCCAGCAGTTTGCCGGGACCAACATACGATCCGGGAGAGACCCAGTACTTC.

The chain recombines TRBV11-1 with TRBJ2-1, with D possibly being TRBD2 (6 bases). The CDR3 covers 15 residues. V lost 3 bases to trimming and J lost 0 bases, with 9 bases between them. Germline CDR1 and CDR2: SGHAT and FQDESV (reference sequence). CDR3 in DNA: TGTGCCAGCAGCTTGGGGGAGGTCTCCTACAATGAGCAGTTCTTC. Amino acid sequence: CASSLGEVSYNEQFF.

This rearrangement joins TRBV20-1 to TRBJ1-2, with D unresolved. V lost 6 bases, J lost 2 bases, and 13 bases lay in between. The CDR3 is made up of 13 amino acids. CDR1 DFQATT and CDR2 SNEGSKA come from the germline V gene (reference sequence). This chain's CDR3 is CSAPTGRNYGYTF. CDR3 sequence (DNA): TGCAGTGCCCCAACCGGCAGGAACTATGGCTACACCTTC.

This clonotype was observed at least ten times. This chain links TRBV6-1 with TRBJ1-1; D may be TRBD1 (6 bases). The germline V gene has CDR1 MNHNS and CDR2 SASEGT. The CDR3 contains 14 residues. The ends were cut back, 8 bases at V and 2 bases at J, with 15 bases in the middle. CDR3 DNA: TGTGCCAGCTGCGAGCAGGGGTTCAACACTGAAGCTTTCTTT. Translating it yields CASCEQGFNTEAFF.

Ten or more counts support this clonotype. V is TRBV10-3 and J is TRBJ2-7; D is ambiguous. CDR3 length equals 11 residues. V shed 4 bases and J shed 4 bases, with 5 bases lying between them. Germline CDR1 reads ENHRY; CDR2 reads SYGVKD. Written as DNA, the CDR3 is TGTGCCATCAGTGGGGGTTACGAGCAGTACTTC. Protein sequence: CAISGGYEQYF.

This clonotype was observed a few times. The chain carries TRBV28 and TRBJ1-1; no clear D gene. Germline loops: CDR1 MDHEN, CDR2 SYDVKM. The CDR3 runs 12 residues. The V end lost 5 bases, the J end lost 3 bases, and 7 bases lay between the germline ends. CDR3 sequence (DNA): TGTGCCAGCAGTCCGGACGACACTGAAGCTTTCTTT. Translation: CASSPDDTEAFF. Full variable domain (rest looked up from reference TRBV28 and TRBJ1-1): DVKVTQSSRYLVKRTGEKVFLECVQDMDHENMFWYRQDPGLGLRLIYFSYDVKMKEKGDIPEGYSVSREKKERFSLILESASTNQTSMYLCASSPDDTEAFFGQGTRLTVV.

In DNA, the CDR3 is TGTGCCAGCAGCCCCCTGCTGGTGGGGAAGGTTGAAAAACTGTTTTTT. Protein: CASSPLLVGKVEKLFF. V and J are TRBV7-6 and TRBJ1-4, with unresolved D. V was cut by 5 bases and J by 7 bases, with 20 bases left in between. Germline lookup yields CDR1 SGHVS and CDR2 FNYEAQ. CDR3 length: 16 amino acids.

This clonotype was seen repeatedly, ten times or more. The CDR3 loop reads CASSYRVPNTEAFF. CDR3 sequence (DNA): TGTGCCAGCAGCTACAGGGTCCCGAACACTGAAGCTTTCTTT. The chain employs TRBV7-9 and TRBJ1-1; maybe TRBD1 (6 bases). CDR3 length: 14 residues. V dropped 4 bases and J dropped 1 base, with 10 bases sitting between them. Per the germline V gene, CDR1 is SEHNR and CDR2 is FQNEAQ (reference sequence). Full variable domain (remainder filled in from reference TRBV7-9 and TRBJ1-1): DTGVSQNPRHKITKRGQNVTFRCDPISEHNRLYWYRQTLGQGPEFLTYFQNEAQLEKSRLLSDRFSAERPKGSFSTLEIQRTEQGDSAMYLCASSYRVPNTEAFFGQGTRLTVV.

This clonotype was counted only a few times. This chain links TRBV14 with TRBJ2-2, with D possibly TRBD1 on 6 matching bases. V gave up 0 bases and J gave up 5 bases, with 10 bases separating them. This CDR3 comprises 15 residues. Germline CDR1 and CDR2: SGHDN and FVKESK. The CDR3 spells CASSQDIDRTGELFF. CDR3 in DNA: TGTGCCAGCAGCCAAGATATTGACAGGACCGGGGAGCTGTTTTTT.

This clonotype was detected only a few times. The chain is built from TRBV9 and TRBJ1-1, with D perhaps TRBD1 (6 bases). The CDR3 is 14 residues long. With 1 base removed from V and 6 bases from J, the gap between germline ends came to 13 bases. The germline gives CDR1 SGDLS, CDR2 YYNGEE. In DNA, the CDR3 is TGTGCCAGCAGCGTATCTACAGGGTCGGCTGAAGCTTTCTTT. It specifies CASSVSTGSAEAFF.